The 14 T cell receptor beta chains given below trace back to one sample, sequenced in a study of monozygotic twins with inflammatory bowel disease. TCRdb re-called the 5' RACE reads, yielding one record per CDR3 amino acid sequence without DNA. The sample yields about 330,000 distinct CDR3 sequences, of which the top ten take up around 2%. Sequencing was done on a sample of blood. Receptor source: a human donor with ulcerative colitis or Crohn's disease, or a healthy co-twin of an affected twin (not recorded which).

Here the CDR3 reads CASSLGARTDTQYF. The J gene is TRBJ2-3, the V gene TRBV7-2. Germline CDR1 is SGHTA and CDR2 is FQGNSA. The length of the CDR3 is 14 residues.

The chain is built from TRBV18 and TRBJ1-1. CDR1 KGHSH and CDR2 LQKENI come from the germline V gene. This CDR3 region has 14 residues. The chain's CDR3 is CASSQAFGGTEAFF.

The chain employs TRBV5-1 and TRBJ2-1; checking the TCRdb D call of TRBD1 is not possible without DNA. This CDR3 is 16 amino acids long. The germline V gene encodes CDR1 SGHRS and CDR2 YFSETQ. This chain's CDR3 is CASSSYRYPGYNEQFF.

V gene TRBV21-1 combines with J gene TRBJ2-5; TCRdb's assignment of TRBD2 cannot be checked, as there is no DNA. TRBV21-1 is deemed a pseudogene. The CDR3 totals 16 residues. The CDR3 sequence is CASSKNKREARETQYF.

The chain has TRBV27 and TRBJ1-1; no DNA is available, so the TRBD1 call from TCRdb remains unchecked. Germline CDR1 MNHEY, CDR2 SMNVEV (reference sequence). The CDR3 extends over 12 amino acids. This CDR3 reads CATTGSGDEAFF.

The CDR3 loop is CASSSPGRNYGYTF. The chain combines TRBV27 with TRBJ1-2; no DNA is available, so the TRBD1 call from TCRdb remains unchecked. CDR1 is MNHEY and CDR2 is SMNVEV in the germline V gene (reference sequence). CDR3 length: 14 residues.

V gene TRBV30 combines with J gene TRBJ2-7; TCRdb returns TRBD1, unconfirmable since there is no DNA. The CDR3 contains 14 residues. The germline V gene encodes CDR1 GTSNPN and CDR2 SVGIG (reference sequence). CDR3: CAWGRGAGSYEQYF.

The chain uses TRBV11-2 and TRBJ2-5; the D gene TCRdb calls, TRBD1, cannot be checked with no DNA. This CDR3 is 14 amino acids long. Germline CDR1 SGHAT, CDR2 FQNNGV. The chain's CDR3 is CASSPGTGNLFPYF.

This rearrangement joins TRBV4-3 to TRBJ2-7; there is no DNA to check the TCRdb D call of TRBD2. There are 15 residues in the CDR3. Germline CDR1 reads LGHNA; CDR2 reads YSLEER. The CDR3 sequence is CASSQDLAGGYEQYF.

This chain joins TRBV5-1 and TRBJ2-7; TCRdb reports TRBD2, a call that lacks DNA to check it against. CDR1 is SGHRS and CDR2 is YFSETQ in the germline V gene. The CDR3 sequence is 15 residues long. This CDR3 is CASSLEAGWSYEQYF.

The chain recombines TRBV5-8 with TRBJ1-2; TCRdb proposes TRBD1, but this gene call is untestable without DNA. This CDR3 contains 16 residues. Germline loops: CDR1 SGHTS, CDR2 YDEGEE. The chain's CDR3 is CASSLRRDRGGYSYTF.

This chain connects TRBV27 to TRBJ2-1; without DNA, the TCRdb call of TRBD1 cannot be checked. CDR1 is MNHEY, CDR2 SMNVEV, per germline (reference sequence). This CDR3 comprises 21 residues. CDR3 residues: CASSPRGKLRDRPSSYNEQFF.

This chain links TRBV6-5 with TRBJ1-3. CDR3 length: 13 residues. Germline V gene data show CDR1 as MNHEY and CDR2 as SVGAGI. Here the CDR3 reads CASSLTAVDTIYF.

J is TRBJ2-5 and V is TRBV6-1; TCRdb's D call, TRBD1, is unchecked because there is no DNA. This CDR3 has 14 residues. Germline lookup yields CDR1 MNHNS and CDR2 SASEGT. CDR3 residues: CASRKGQGEETQYF.